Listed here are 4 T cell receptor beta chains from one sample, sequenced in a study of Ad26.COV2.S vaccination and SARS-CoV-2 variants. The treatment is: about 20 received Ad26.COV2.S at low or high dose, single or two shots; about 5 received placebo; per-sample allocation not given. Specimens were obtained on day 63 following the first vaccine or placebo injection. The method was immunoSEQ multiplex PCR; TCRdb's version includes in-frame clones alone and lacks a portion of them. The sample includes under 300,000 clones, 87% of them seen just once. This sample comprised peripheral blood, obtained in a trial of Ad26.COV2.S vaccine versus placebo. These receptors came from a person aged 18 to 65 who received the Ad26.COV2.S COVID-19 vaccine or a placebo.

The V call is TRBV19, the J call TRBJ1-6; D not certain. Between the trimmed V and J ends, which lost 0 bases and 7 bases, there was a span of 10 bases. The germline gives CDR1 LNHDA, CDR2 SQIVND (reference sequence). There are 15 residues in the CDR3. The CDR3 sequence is CASSIDRMGNSPLHF. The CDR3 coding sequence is TGTGCCAGTAGTATAGACAGGATGGGAAATTCACCCCTCCACTTT.

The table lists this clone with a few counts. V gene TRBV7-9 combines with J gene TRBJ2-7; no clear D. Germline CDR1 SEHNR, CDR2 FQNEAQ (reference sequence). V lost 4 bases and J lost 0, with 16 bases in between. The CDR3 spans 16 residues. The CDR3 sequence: CASSSTLMASSYEQYV. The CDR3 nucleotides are TGTGCCAGCAGCTCAACCCTAATGGCGTCCTCCTACGAGCAGTACGTC.

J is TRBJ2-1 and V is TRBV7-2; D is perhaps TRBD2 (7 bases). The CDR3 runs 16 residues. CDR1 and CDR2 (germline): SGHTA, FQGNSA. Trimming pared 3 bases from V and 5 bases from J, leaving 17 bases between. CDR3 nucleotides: TGTGCCAGCAGCTTCATGGTCGCGGGGGCCAACAATGAGCAGTTCTTC. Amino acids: CASSFMVAGANNEQFF.

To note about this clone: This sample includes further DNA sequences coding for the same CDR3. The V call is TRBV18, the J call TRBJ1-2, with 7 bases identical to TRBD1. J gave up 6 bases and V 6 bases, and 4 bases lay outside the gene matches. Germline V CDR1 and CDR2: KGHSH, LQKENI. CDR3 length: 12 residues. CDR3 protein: CASSPTGDGYTF. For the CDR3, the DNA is TGTGCCAGCTCGCCCACAGGGGATGGCTACACCTTC.